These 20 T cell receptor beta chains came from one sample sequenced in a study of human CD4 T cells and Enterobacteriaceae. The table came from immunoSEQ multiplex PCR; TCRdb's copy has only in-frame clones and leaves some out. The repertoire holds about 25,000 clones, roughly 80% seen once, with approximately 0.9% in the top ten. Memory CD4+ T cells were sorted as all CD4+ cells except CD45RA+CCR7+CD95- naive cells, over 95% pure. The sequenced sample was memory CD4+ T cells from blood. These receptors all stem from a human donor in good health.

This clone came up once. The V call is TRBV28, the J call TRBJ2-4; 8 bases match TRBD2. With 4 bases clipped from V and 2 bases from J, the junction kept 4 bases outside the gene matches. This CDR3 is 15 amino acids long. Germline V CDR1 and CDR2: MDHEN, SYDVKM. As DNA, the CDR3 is TGTGCCAGCAGTTCAACTAGCGGTACCAAAAACATTCAGTACTTC. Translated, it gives CASSSTSGTKNIQYF.

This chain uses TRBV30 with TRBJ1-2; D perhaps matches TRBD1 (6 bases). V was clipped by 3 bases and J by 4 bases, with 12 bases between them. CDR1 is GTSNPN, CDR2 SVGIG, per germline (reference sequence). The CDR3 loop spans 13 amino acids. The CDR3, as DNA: TGTGCCTGGAGCGTCGGACAGAGCTATGGCTACACCTTC. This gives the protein CAWSVGQSYGYTF.

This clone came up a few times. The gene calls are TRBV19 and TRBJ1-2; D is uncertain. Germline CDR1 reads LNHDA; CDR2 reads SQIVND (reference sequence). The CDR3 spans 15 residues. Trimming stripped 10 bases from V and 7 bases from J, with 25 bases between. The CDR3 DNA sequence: TGTGCCACAGTGAATTCTGGGATTCAGGAGGGTGGCTACACCTTC. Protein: CATVNSGIQEGGYTF.

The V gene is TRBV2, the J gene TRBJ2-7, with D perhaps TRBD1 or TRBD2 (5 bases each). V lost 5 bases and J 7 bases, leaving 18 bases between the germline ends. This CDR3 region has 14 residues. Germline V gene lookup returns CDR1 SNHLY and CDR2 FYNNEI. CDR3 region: CASSPGTRGMEQYF. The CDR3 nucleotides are TGTGCCAGCAGTCCCGGGACCCGGGGTATGGAGCAGTACTTC.

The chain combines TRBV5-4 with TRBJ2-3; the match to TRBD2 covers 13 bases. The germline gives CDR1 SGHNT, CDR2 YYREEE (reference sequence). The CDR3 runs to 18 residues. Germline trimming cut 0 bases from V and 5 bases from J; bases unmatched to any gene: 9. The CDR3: CASSLGSLAGGPRDTQYF. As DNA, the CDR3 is TGTGCCAGCAGCTTGGGATCACTAGCGGGGGGGCCTAGAGATACGCAGTATTTT.

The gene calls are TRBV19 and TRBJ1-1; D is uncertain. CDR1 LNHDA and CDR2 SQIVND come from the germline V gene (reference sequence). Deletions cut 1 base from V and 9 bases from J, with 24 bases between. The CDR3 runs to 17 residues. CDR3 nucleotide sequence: TGTGCCAGTAGTATAGGTCGCCGAGAGCTCCGTAACAGCAAAGCTTTCTTT. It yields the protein CASSIGRRELRNSKAFF.

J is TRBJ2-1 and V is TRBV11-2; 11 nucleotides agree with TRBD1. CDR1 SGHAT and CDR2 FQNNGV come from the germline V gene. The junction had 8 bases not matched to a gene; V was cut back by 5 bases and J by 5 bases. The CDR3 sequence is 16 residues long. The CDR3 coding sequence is TGTGCCAGCAGCCGTACCCGGGACAGGGGGGACAATGAGCAGTTCTTC. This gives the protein CASSRTRDRGDNEQFF.

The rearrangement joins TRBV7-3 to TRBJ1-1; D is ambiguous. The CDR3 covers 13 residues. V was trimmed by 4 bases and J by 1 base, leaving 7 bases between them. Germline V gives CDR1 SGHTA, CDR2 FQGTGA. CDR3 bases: TGTGCCAGCAGCTCCACACAGAACACTGAAGCTTTCTTT. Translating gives CASSSTQNTEAFF.

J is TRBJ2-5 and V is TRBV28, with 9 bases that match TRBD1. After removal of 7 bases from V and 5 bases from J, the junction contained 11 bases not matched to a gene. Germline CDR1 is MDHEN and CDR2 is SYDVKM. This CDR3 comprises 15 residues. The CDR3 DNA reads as TGTGCCAGCAATTTCGCCGGGACAGGGCGTGAGACCCAGTACTTC. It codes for CASNFAGTGRETQYF.

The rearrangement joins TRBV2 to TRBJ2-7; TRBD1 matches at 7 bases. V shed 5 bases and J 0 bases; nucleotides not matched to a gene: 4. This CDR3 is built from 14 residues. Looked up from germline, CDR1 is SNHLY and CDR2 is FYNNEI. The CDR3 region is CASSQGGYSYEQYF. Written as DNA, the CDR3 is TGTGCCAGCAGTCAAGGGGGCTACTCCTACGAGCAGTACTTC.

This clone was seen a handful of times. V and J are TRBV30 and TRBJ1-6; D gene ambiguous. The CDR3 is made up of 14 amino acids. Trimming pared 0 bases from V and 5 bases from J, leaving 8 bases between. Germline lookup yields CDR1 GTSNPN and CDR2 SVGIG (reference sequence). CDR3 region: CAWSVLGDNSPLHF. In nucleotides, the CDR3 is TGTGCCTGGAGTGTCCTTGGGGATAATTCACCCCTCCACTTT.

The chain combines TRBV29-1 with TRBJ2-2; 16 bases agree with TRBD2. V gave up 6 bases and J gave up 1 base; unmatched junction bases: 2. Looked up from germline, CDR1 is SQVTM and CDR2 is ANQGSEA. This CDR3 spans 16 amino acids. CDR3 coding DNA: TGCAGCGTAGGGACTAGCGGGGGGGTGAACACCGGGGAGCTGTTTTTT. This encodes CSVGTSGGVNTGELFF.

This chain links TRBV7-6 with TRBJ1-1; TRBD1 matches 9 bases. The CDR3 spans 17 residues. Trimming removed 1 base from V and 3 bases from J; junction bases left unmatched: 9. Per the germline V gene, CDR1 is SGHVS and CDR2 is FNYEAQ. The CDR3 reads CASSLVPRQGGHTEAFF. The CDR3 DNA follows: TGTGCCAGCAGCTTAGTGCCCCGACAGGGGGGGCACACTGAAGCTTTCTTT. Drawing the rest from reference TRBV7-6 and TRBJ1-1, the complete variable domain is GAGVSQSPRYKVTKRGQDVALRCDPISGHVSLYWYRQALGQGPEFLTYFNYEAQQDKSGLPNDRFSAERPEGSISTLTIQRTEQRDSAMYRCASSLVPRQGGHTEAFFGQGTRLTVV.

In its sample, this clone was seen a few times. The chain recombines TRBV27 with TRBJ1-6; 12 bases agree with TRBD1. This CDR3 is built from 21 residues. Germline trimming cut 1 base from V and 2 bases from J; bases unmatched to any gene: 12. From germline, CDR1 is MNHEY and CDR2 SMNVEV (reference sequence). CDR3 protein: CASSLWVPGQGAPTYNSPLHF. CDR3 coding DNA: TGTGCCAGCAGTTTATGGGTGCCGGGACAGGGGGCGCCGACCTATAATTCACCCCTCCACTTT.

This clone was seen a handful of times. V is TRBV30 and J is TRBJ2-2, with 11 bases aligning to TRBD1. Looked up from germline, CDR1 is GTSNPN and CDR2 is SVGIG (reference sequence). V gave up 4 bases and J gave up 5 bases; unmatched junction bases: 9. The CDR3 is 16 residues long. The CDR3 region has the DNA TGTGCCTGGACCGGACAGGGGGCTCTAAAGACCGGGGAGCTGTTTTTT. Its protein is CAWTGQGALKTGELFF.

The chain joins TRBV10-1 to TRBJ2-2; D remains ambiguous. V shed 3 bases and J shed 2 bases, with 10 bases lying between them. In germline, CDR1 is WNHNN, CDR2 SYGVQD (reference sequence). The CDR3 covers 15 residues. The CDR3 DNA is TGCGCCAGCAGTGATCCGGCAGTTAACACCGGGGAGCTGTTTTTT. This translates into CASSDPAVNTGELFF.

The CDR3 nucleotides are TGTGCCAGCAGTTTATCTGTGGCTAGCGGGAGGTCAAACACCGGGGAGCTGTTTTTT. Translation: CASSLSVASGRSNTGELFF. The chain couples TRBV27 to TRBJ2-2; TRBD2 matches 11 bases. Per the germline V gene, CDR1 is MNHEY and CDR2 is SMNVEV (reference sequence). J lost 2 bases, V lost 0 bases, and 8 bases had no gene match. This CDR3 has 19 amino acids.

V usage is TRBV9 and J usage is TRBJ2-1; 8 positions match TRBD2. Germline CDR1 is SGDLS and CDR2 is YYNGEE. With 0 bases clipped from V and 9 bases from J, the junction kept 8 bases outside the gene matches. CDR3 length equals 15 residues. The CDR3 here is CASSVVASGPGEQFF. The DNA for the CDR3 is TGTGCCAGCAGCGTAGTAGCTAGCGGGCCGGGTGAGCAGTTCTTC.

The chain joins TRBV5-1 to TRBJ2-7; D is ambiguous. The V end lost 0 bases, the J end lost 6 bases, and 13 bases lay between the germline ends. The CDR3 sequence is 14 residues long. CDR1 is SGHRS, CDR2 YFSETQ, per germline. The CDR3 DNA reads TGCGCCAGCAGCTTGGCCGTGGAAGGCGGCGAGCAGTACTTC. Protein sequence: CASSLAVEGGEQYF.

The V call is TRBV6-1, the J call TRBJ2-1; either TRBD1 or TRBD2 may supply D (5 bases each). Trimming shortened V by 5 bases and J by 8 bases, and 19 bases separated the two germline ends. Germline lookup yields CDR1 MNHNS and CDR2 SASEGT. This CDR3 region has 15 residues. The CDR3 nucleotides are TGTGCCAGCAGTTTAATTTGGGCCGTGGGGGATGAGCAGTTCTTC. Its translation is CASSLIWAVGDEQFF.